What follows are 5 T cell receptor beta chains derived from one specimen sequenced in a study of human T cells and chemical hapten exposure. From the RACE reads, TCRdb called clonotypes with MiXCR, one entry per CDR3 protein. Of about 93,000 distinct CDR3 sequences in the sample, approximately 9% were seen once. As to time point: healthy volunteer bleed at 2 weeks. Blood, whole and unfractionated, served as the source for total RNA extraction. Sequences were obtained from whole blood. These receptors were collected from a female donor in good health. Some clones in this sample may be carry-over from other donors' samples.

This clonotype has more than one count but fewer than ten. The rearrangement links TRBV20-1 to TRBJ1-1; D gene unclear. Trimming stripped 5 bases from V and 4 bases from J, with 17 bases between. This CDR3 is built from 14 residues. Germline CDR1 and CDR2: DFQATT and SNEGSKA (reference sequence). DNA for the CDR3: TGCAGTGCTTTCCACAGTGACCGGGGCACTGAAGCTTTCTTT. This gives the protein CSAFHSDRGTEAFF.

The chain joins TRBV20-1 to TRBJ1-3; D call uncertain. Germline-derived CDR1 and CDR2 are DFQATT and SNEGSKA (reference sequence). This CDR3 is 12 amino acids long. The V end lost 1 base, the J end lost 0 bases, and 1 base lay between the germline ends. CDR3 DNA: TGCAGTGCTAGAGCCTCTGGAAACACCATATATTTT. Translated: CSARASGNTIYF.

This clonotype was seen many times. The CDR3 loop is CSETYLAGGDNEQFF. In DNA form, the CDR3 reads TGCAGTGAGACTTATCTAGCGGGAGGAGACAATGAGCAGTTCTTC. The chain employs TRBV20-1 and TRBJ2-1, with TRBD2 matching over 11 bases. With V trimmed by 7 bases and J by 5 bases, 10 bases remained unmatched. CDR1 is DFQATT and CDR2 is SNEGSKA in the germline V gene (reference sequence). The CDR3 totals 15 residues.

The V gene is TRBV12-5, the J gene TRBJ2-4, with a weak D call TRBD1 (5 bases). The CDR3 is made up of 18 amino acids. Trimming pared 2 bases from V and 1 base from J, leaving 18 bases between. CDR1 and CDR2 from the germline V gene are LGHNT and FRNRAP. CDR3 amino acids: CASGLSSDSTWAKNIQYF. The CDR3 bases are TGTGCTAGTGGTTTGTCCTCCGACAGCACTTGGGCCAAAAACATTCAGTACTTC.

This clonotype showed up just a few times. The gene calls are TRBV6-5 and TRBJ2-3; D may be TRBD1 (6 bases). The CDR3 has 15 amino acids. Germline assignment: CDR1 MNHEY and CDR2 SVGAGI. V was clipped by 2 bases and J by 2 bases, with 11 bases between them. CDR3 coding DNA: TGTGCCAGCAGTTACGCAGGGGACCACACAGATACGCAGTATTTT. Translating gives CASSYAGDHTDTQYF.